The 22 T cell receptor beta chains presented below share a single source sample, sequenced in a study of T cells in Graves' hyperthyroidism and ophthalmopathy. There were TCR beta CDR3 regions amplified from RNA transcripts. The HTBI primer set served for first-round RT-PCR of the TCR CDR3. Via MiXCR, TCRdb re-called the multiplex PCR reads, giving one row per CDR3 protein. The data contain about 700,000 distinct CDR3 sequences, roughly 15% of them singletons. What was sequenced was blood. The source is a woman aged 18-29 years with Graves' hyperthyroidism.

CDR3 loop: CASSSGPPELFF. The CDR3 coding sequence is TGTGCCAGCAGTTCCGGGCCCCCGGAGCTGTTTTTT. V gene TRBV6-5 combines with J gene TRBJ2-2; unclear D gene. This CDR3 has 12 residues. Germline CDR1 is MNHEY and CDR2 is SVGAGI. V was clipped by 4 bases and J by 10 bases, with 10 bases between them.

As for this clonotype: This may be a read error: a much more frequent sequence differs by one nucleotide. The genes are TRBV5-6 and TRBJ2-5; tentatively, D is TRBD1 (6 bases). CDR3 size: 15 residues. Trimming shortened V by 1 base and J by 2 bases, and 12 bases separated the two germline ends. Germline assignment: CDR1 SGHDT and CDR2 YYEEEE. CDR3 bases: TGTGCCAGCAGCTTGTGGACAGAGCATCAAGAGACCCAGTACTTC. Translation gives CASSLWTEHQETQYF.

This clonotype occurred many times. The rearrangement joins TRBV6-1 to TRBJ2-6; 7 bases line up with TRBD1. The CDR3 runs 16 residues. Germline loops: CDR1 MNHNS, CDR2 SASEGT. With 6 bases clipped from V and 4 bases from J, the junction kept 9 bases outside the gene matches. CDR3 sequence (DNA): TGTGCCAGCAGGGGACAGTCATTGGGGGGGGCCAACGTCCTGACTTTC. This codes for CASRGQSLGGANVLTF.

This clonotype was seen more than once but under ten times. This chain connects TRBV25-1 to TRBJ2-5; 9 positions match TRBD2. CDR3 size: 18 residues. J gave up 4 bases and V 0 bases, and 12 bases lay outside the gene matches. The germline CDR1 and CDR2 sequences are MGHDK and SYGVNS. The CDR3 protein is CASSEYGAGGRLGETQYF. The CDR3 nucleotides are TGTGCCAGCAGTGAATACGGAGCGGGAGGACGCTTGGGAGAGACCCAGTACTTC.

There are many counts of this clonotype. The chain employs TRBV18 and TRBJ1-2; D is possibly TRBD1 (6 bases). The germline CDR1 and CDR2 sequences are KGHSH and LQKENI. The V end lost 3 bases, the J end lost 7 bases, and 15 bases lay between the germline ends. The CDR3 loop spans 14 amino acids. CDR3 in DNA: TGTGCCAGCTCACCGCAGGACAGCTCTCCTGGCTACACCTTC. Translating gives CASSPQDSSPGYTF.

This clonotype was counted ten times or more. The rearrangement uses TRBV30 and TRBJ1-3; no firm D call. The length of the CDR3 is 16 residues. Germline lookup yields CDR1 GTSNPN and CDR2 SVGIG (reference sequence). Trimming took 3 bases from V and 2 from J, leaving 17 bases between them. The CDR3, as DNA: TGTGCCTGGAGGGTTACGGGTCACAGACCTGGAAACACCATATATTTT. Its protein product is CAWRVTGHRPGNTIYF.

This chain joins TRBV7-2 and TRBJ2-1; 14 nucleotides line up with TRBD2. Germline loops: CDR1 SGHTA, CDR2 FQGNSA. J was trimmed by 6 bases and V by 1 base; bases with no gene match: 5. The CDR3 is 17 residues long. The CDR3 loop is CASSLDPGLAGGNEQFF. The CDR3 nucleotides read TGTGCCAGCAGCTTAGATCCCGGACTAGCGGGAGGCAATGAGCAGTTCTTC.

This chain uses TRBV30 with TRBJ2-5; no definite D call. In germline, CDR1 is GTSNPN, CDR2 SVGIG (reference sequence). V gave up 1 base and J gave up 5 bases, with 2 bases separating them. This CDR3 is built from 10 residues. CDR3 sequence reads: CAWSDETQYF. Here the CDR3 DNA reads TGTGCCTGGAGTGATGAGACCCAGTACTTC.

This clonotype was counted at least ten times. The rearrangement joins TRBV6-1 to TRBJ2-3, with 7 bases fitting TRBD2. The CDR3 has 17 residues. J gave up 2 bases and V 3 bases, and 11 bases lay outside the gene matches. Germline V gene sequence: CDR1 MNHNS, CDR2 SASEGT. The CDR3 nucleotides are TGTGCCAGCAGTGATGGCCCGAGAGCGGGACCCACAGATACGCAGTATTTT. Amino acids: CASSDGPRAGPTDTQYF.

This clonotype has at least ten counts. The rearrangement uses TRBV4-1 and TRBJ2-7, with D unresolved. CDR3 size: 13 residues. Germline values: CDR1 MGHRA, CDR2 YSYEKL. Trimming removed 3 bases from V and 5 bases from J, with 11 bases in between. CDR3 sequence: CASSHSRKDEQYF. CDR3 bases: TGCGCCAGCAGCCACAGCAGGAAGGACGAGCAGTACTTC.

Many counts were recorded for this clonotype. The chain couples TRBV4-1 to TRBJ2-1, with D unclear. Germline V gene lookup returns CDR1 MGHRA and CDR2 YSYEKL. The CDR3 is made up of 18 amino acids. V was trimmed by 1 base and J by 6 bases, leaving 22 bases between them. As DNA, the CDR3 is TGCGCCAGCAGCCAAGTCCTCCTCGAGCAAATTAGGTCCAATGAGCAGTTCTTC. Translating gives CASSQVLLEQIRSNEQFF.

About this clonotype: Possible read error: a much larger clone is one base away. The gene calls are TRBV6-1 and TRBJ2-3; unclear D gene. This CDR3 has 13 amino acids. Trimming stripped 8 bases from V and 0 bases from J, with 9 bases between. Germline V lookup: CDR1 MNHNS, CDR2 SASEGT. The CDR3 DNA reads as TGTGCCAGCGAAGTGGGGAGCACAGATACGCAGTATTTT. Amino acids: CASEVGSTDTQYF.

This chain uses TRBV24-1 with TRBJ2-1; 8 bases are shared with TRBD1. The CDR3 totals 15 residues. V lost 4 bases to trimming and J lost 8 bases; unmatched junction nucleotides: 9. Germline assignment: CDR1 KGHDR and CDR2 SFDVKD. The CDR3 sequence is CATSDHGQGRYEQFF. DNA of the CDR3: TGTGCCACCAGTGACCATGGACAGGGACGTTATGAGCAGTTCTTC.

This clonotype was counted many times. The genes are TRBV12-3 or TRBV12-4 and TRBJ1-1; TRBD1 is a possible D gene (5 bases). V lost 6 bases to trimming and J lost 1 base, with 15 bases between them. The CDR3 has 15 residues. The CDR3 region is CASSQPGRSNTEAFF. CDR3 coding DNA: TGTGCCAGCAGCCAGCCGGGACGGTCGAACACTGAAGCTTTCTTT.

This clonotype was counted ten times or more. V is TRBV3-1 and J is TRBJ1-6; D unclear. The CDR3 consists of 13 residues. V lost 1 base and J 7 bases, leaving 5 bases between the germline ends. In germline, CDR1 is LGHDT, CDR2 YNNKEL (reference sequence). The CDR3: CASSQVRNSPLHF. Here the CDR3 DNA reads TGTGCCAGCAGCCAAGTCAGAAATTCACCCCTCCACTTT.

This chain connects TRBV6-1 to TRBJ2-5; D tentatively reads TRBD1 or TRBD2 (5 bases each). V was clipped by 5 bases and J by 3 bases, with 16 bases between them. The CDR3 length is 15 residues. Germline CDR1 and CDR2: MNHNS and SASEGT. CDR3 residues: CASSNMGPNKETQYF. CDR3 coding DNA: TGTGCCAGCAGTAATATGGGACCGAATAAAGAGACCCAGTACTTC.

This clonotype was seen many times. J is TRBJ2-1 and V is TRBV6-2 or TRBV6-3; D might be TRBD2 (7 bases). The CDR3 has 20 residues. The germline gives CDR1 MNHEY, CDR2 SVGEGT. Trimming pared 5 bases from V and 9 bases from J, leaving 35 bases between. For the CDR3, the DNA is TGTGCCAGCAGTCCTACTGTGACAGGCGGCCCCCGGTGGCGGGAGTGTGAGCAGTTCTTC. It encodes CASSPTVTGGPRWRECEQFF.

This clonotype was found many times. This chain links TRBV11-2 with TRBJ2-7; a possible D gene is TRBD1 (5 bases). Trimming left V 1 base short and J 0 bases short, with 10 bases between. Germline CDR1 reads SGHAT; CDR2 reads FQNNGV. The CDR3 extends over 15 amino acids. This CDR3 reads CASSLVSGFSYEQYF. The CDR3 bases are TGTGCCAGCAGCTTAGTCTCAGGGTTCTCCTACGAGCAGTACTTC.

This chain connects TRBV6-1 to TRBJ2-3; D not certain. The CDR3 runs to 14 residues. From germline, CDR1 is MNHNS and CDR2 SASEGT. Trimming pared 6 bases from V and 2 bases from J, leaving 12 bases between. The CDR3: CASSYRIPTDTQYF. The CDR3 bases are TGTGCCAGCAGCTACCGGATCCCCACAGATACGCAGTATTTT.

This clonotype was seen a handful of times. A much larger clonotype is one base distant, so this may be a read error. This chain links TRBV6-5 with TRBJ2-1; possible D gene TRBD2, 5 bases. CDR3 length: 16 residues. Germline CDR1 MNHEY, CDR2 SVGAGI. DNA of the CDR3: TGTGCCAGCAGTTCGGGGTGGGAGTTCCCCAAGAATGAGCAGTCCTTC. It yields the protein CASSSGWEFPKNEQSF.

The chain carries TRBV24-1 and TRBJ2-2, with 7 bases aligning to TRBD1. Trimming at V came to 4 bases and at J to 4 bases, leaving 11 bases not matched to a gene. CDR1 and CDR2 from the germline V gene are KGHDR and SFDVKD. CDR3 length: 17 amino acids. The CDR3 spells CATSDPSGTVPTGELFF. The CDR3 coding sequence is TGTGCCACCAGTGACCCCTCTGGGACAGTACCCACCGGGGAGCTGTTTTTT.

This clonotype was observed at least ten times. V usage is TRBV12-3 or TRBV12-4 and J usage is TRBJ2-7; 7 nucleotides line up with TRBD1. The junction had 8 bases not matched to a gene; V was cut back by 6 bases and J by 3 bases. The CDR3 extends over 14 amino acids. CDR3 sequence (DNA): TGTGCCAGCAGAAAAAGGGGGCTAGGCTACGAGCAGTACTTC. It yields the protein CASRKRGLGYEQYF.